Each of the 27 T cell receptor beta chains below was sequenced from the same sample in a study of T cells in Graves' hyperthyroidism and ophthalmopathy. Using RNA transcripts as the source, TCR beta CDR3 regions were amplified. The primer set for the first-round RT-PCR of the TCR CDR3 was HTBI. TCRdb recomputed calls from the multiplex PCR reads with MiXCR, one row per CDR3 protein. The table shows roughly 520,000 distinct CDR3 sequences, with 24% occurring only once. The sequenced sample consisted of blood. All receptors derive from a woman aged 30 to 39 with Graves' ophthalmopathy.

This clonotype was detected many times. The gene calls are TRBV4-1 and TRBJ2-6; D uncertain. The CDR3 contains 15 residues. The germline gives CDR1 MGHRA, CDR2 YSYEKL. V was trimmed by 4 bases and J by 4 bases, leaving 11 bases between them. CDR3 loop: CASSPLLSGANVLTF. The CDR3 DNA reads TGCGCCAGCAGCCCCCTGTTATCCGGGGCCAACGTCCTGACTTTC.

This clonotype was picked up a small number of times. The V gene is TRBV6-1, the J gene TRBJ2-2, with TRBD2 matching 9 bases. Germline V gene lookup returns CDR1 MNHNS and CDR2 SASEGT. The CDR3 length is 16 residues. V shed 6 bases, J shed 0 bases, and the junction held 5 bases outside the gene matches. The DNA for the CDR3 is TGTGCCAGCAGCCTCGGACTAGCGTCGAACACCGGGGAGCTGTTTTTT. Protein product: CASSLGLASNTGELFF.

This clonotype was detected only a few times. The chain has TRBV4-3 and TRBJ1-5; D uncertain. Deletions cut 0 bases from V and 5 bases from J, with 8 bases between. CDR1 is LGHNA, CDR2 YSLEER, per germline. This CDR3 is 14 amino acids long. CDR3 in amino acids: CASSQDFGYQPQHF. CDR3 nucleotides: TGCGCCAGCAGCCAAGATTTCGGATATCAGCCCCAGCATTTT.

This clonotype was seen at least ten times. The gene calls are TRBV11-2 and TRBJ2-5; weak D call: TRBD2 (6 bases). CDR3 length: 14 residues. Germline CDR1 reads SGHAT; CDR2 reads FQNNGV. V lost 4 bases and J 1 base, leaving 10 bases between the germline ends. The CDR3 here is CASSYGGIQETQYF. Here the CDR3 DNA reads TGTGCCAGCAGCTATGGGGGGATCCAAGAGACCCAGTACTTC.

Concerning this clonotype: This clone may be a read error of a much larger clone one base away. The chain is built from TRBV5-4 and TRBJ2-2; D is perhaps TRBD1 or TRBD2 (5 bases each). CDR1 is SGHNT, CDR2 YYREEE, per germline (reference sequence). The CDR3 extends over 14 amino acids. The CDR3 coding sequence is TGTGCCAGCAGTGGGGGAACTAACACCTGGGAGCTGTTTTTT. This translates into CASSGGTNTWELFF.

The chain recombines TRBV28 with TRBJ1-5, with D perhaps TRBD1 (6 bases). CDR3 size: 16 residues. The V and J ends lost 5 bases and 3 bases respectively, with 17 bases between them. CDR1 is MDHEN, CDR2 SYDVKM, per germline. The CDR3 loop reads CASSPPGGGVNQPQHF. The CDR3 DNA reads TGTGCCAGCAGTCCCCCTGGCGGGGGCGTCAATCAGCCCCAGCATTTT.

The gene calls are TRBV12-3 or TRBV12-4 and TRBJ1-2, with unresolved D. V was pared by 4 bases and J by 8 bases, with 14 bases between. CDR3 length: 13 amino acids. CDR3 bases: TGTGCCAGCAGTTCTAGTTACGCCTCGGGCTACACCTTC. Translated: CASSSSYASGYTF.

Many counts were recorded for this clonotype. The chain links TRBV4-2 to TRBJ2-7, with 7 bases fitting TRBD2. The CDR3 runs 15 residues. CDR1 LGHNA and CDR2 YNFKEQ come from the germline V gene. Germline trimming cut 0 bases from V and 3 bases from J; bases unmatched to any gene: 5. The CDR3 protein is CASSQETSILYEQYF. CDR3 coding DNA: TGTGCCAGCAGCCAAGAGACTAGCATACTCTACGAGCAGTACTTC.

CDR3 loop: CASSYGGSVDEQYF. In DNA, the CDR3 is TGTGCCAGCAGTTACGGGGGGTCAGTCGACGAGCAGTACTTC. The chain recombines TRBV6-5 with TRBJ2-7, with D perhaps TRBD2 (6 bases). CDR3 size: 14 residues. Trimming removed 2 bases at V and 5 bases at J, with 13 bases between. Looked up from germline, CDR1 is MNHEY and CDR2 is SVGAGI.

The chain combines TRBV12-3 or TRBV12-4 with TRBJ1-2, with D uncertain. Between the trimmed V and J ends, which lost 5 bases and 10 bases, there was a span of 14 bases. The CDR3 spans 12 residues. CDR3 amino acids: CASSPGSAIYTF. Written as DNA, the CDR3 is TGTGCCAGCAGTCCCGGTTCGGCGATCTACACCTTC.

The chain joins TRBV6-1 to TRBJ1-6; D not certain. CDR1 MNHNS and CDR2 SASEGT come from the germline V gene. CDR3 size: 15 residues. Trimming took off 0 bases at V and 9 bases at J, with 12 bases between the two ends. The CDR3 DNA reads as TGTGCCAGCAGTGAAGCTCGACCCGGTCGTTCACCCCTCCACTTT. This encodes CASSEARPGRSPLHF.

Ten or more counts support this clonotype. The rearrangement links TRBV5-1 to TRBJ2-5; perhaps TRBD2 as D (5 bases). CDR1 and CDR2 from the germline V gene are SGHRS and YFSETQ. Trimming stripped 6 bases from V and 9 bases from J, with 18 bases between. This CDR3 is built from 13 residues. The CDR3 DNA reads TGCGCCAGCAAGATCGAGGGCCCGGGGTCCCAGTACTTC. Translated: CASKIEGPGSQYF.

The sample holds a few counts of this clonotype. CDR3 DNA: TGTGCCAGCAGTGCTACCTTTGTTGAAGCTTTCTTT. It codes for CASSATFVEAFF. The V gene is TRBV6-1, the J gene TRBJ1-1; D gene ambiguous. Trimming shortened V by 4 bases and J by 7 bases, and 10 bases separated the two germline ends. CDR3 size: 12 residues. The germline V gene has CDR1 MNHNS and CDR2 SASEGT.

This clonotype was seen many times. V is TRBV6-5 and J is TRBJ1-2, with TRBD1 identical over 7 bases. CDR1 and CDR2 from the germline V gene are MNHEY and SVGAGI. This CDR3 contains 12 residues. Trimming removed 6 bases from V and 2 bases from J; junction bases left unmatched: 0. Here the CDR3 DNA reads TGTGCCAGCAGGGGACAGAACTATGGCTACACCTTC. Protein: CASRGQNYGYTF.

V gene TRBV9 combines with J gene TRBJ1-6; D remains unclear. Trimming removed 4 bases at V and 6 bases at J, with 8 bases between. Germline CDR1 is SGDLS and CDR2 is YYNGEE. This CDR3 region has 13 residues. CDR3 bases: TGTGCCAGCAGCCCCTATGGTAATTCACCCCTCCACTTT. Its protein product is CASSPYGNSPLHF.

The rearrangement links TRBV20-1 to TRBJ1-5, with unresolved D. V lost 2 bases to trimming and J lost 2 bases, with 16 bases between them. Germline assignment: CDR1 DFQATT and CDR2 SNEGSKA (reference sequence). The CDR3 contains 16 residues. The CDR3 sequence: CSARQADYLGNQPQHF. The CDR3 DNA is TGCAGTGCTAGACAGGCCGATTACTTAGGCAATCAGCCCCAGCATTTT.

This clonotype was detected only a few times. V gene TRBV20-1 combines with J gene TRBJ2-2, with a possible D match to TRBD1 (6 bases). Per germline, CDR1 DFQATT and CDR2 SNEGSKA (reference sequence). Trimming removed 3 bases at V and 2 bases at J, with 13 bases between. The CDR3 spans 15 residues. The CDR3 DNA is TGCAGTGCTAGGCCGGGACACCTAAACACCGGGGAGCTGTTTTTT. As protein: CSARPGHLNTGELFF.

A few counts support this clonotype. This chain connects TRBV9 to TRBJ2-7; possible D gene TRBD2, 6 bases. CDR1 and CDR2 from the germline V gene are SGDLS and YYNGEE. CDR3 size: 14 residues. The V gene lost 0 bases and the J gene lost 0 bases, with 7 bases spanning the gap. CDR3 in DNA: TGTGCCAGCAGCGTAGTGGAGGGCTCCTACGAGCAGTACTTC. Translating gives CASSVVEGSYEQYF.

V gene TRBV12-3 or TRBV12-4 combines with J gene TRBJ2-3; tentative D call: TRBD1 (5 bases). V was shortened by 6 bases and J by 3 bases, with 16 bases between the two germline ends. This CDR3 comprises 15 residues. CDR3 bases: TGTGCCAGCAGCCCCTGGGGCAGGGAAACAGATACGCAGTATTTT. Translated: CASSPWGRETDTQYF.

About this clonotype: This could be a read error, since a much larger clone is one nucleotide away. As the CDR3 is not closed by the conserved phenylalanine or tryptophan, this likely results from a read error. This CDR3 is CASSLLKTGSAGELFY. The CDR3 DNA follows: TGTGCCAGCAGTTTACTCAAGACCGGTAGCGCCGGGGAGCTGTTTTAT. The chain employs TRBV12-3 or TRBV12-4 and TRBJ2-2; D is possibly TRBD2 (5 bases). The length of the CDR3 is 16 residues. Trimming removed 2 bases at V and 6 bases at J, with 16 bases between.

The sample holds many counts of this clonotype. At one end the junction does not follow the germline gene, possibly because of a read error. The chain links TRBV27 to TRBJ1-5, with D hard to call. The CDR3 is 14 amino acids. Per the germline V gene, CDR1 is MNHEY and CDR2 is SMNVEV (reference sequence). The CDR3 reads CASTLHRGGQPRHF. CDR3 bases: TGTGCCAGCACCCTCCACAGAGGAGGCCAGCCCCGGCATTTT.

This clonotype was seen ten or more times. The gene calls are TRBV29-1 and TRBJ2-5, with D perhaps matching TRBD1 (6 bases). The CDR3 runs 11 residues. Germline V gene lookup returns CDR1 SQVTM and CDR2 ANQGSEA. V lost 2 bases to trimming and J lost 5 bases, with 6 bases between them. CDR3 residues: CSVERGETQYF. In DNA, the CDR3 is TGCAGCGTTGAAAGGGGGGAGACCCAGTACTTC.

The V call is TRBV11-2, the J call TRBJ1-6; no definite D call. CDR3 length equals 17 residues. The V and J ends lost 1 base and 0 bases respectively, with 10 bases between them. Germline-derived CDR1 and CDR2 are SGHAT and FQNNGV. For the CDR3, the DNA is TGTGCCAGCAGCTTAGGTCGATACTTCTCCTATAATTCACCCCTCCACTTT. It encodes CASSLGRYFSYNSPLHF.

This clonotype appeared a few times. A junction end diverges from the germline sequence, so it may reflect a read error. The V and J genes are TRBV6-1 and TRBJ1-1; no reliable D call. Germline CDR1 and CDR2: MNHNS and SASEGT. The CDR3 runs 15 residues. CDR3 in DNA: TGTGCCATCAGTGTAGCGCCGGCACCGAACACTGAAGCTTTCTTT. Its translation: CAISVAPAPNTEAFF.

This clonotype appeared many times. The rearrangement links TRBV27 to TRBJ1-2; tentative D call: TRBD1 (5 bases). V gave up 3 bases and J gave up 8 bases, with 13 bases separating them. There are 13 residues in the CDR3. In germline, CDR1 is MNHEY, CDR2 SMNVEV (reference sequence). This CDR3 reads CASSFGRADGYTF. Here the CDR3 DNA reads TGTGCCAGCAGTTTCGGCAGGGCAGACGGCTACACCTTC.

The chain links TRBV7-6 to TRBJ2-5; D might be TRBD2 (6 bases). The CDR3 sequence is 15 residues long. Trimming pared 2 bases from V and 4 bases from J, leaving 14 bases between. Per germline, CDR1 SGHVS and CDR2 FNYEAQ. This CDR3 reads CASSLTGSGLETQYF. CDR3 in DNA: TGTGCCAGCAGCTTAACGGGGAGCGGGTTAGAGACCCAGTACTTC.

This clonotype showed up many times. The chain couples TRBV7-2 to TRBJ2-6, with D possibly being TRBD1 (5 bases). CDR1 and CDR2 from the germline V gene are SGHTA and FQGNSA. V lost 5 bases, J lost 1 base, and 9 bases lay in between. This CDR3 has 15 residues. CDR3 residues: CASSQQDSGANVLTF. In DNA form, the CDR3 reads TGTGCCAGCAGCCAACAGGATTCTGGGGCCAACGTCCTGACTTTC. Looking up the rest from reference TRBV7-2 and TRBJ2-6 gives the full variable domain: GAGVSQSPSNKVTEKGKDVELRCDPISGHTALYWYRQSLGQGLEFLIYFQGNSAPDKSGLPSDRFSAERTGGSVSTLTIQRTQQEDSAVYLCASSQQDSGANVLTFGAGSRLTVL.